The 21 T cell receptor beta chains given below trace back to one sample, sequenced in a study of OX40 agonist ivuxolimab in advanced cancers. Profiled with immunoSEQ multiplex PCR; TCRdb holds only in-frame clones, not every one. Found here are around 92,000 clones, more than 80% of them singletons; the top ten hold around 2.7%. This material consisted of CD4+ or CD8+ T cells sorted from blood, taken in a trial of the OX40 agonist ivuxolimab. The receptors were gathered from an adult with an advanced solid tumor such as melanoma, head and neck, liver or kidney cancer.

The rearrangement links TRBV5-1 to TRBJ2-1; 10 bases match TRBD2. CDR1 SGHRS and CDR2 YFSETQ come from the germline V gene. The CDR3 sequence is 16 residues long. Losses at the gene ends were 0 bases for V and 5 bases for J; bases not matched to a gene: 5. The CDR3 is CASSLAGTSDNNEQFF. The CDR3 coding sequence is TGCGCCAGCAGCTTGGCCGGGACTAGCGATAACAATGAGCAGTTCTTC.

This clone has a handful of counts. This chain joins TRBV5-1 and TRBJ1-2; possible D gene TRBD1, 5 bases. Trimming removed 3 bases from V and 2 bases from J, with 8 bases in between. Looked up from germline, CDR1 is SGHRS and CDR2 is YFSETQ. The CDR3 covers 13 residues. The CDR3 nucleotides read TGCGCCAGCAGCTCCGGGGGAAACTATGGCTACACCTTC. Encoded protein: CASSSGGNYGYTF.

The genes are TRBV7-2 and TRBJ2-5; a possible D gene is TRBD2 (6 bases). The CDR3 extends over 13 amino acids. Per germline, CDR1 SGHTA and CDR2 FQGNSA. The germline V and J ends were trimmed by 5 bases and 5 bases, with 12 bases remaining between them. The CDR3 DNA reads TGTGCCAGCAGCCGAGGAGGGTCGGAGACCCAGTACTTC. This codes for CASSRGGSETQYF.

CDR3 bases: TGTGCCAGCAGCTTAGGGACATCGTACCAAGAGACCCAGTACTTC. Its translation: CASSLGTSYQETQYF. The V and J genes are TRBV7-9 and TRBJ2-5, with D perhaps TRBD1 (5 bases). The CDR3 consists of 15 residues. Germline V gives CDR1 SEHNR, CDR2 FQNEAQ (reference sequence). V lost 1 base and J 0 bases, leaving 9 bases between the germline ends.

V gene TRBV7-2 combines with J gene TRBJ1-2; D not certain. Between the trimmed V and J ends, which lost 5 bases and 5 bases, there was a span of 12 bases. Germline V gene data show CDR1 as SGHTA and CDR2 as FQGNSA. This CDR3 spans 13 amino acids. The CDR3 region is CASSTGKPYGYTF. CDR3 nucleotides: TGTGCCAGCAGCACGGGAAAACCTTATGGCTACACCTTC. Filled out from reference TRBV7-2 and TRBJ1-2, the complete variable domain reads GAGVSQSPSNKVTEKGKDVELRCDPISGHTALYWYRQSLGQGLEFLIYFQGNSAPDKSGLPSDRFSAERTGGSVSTLTIQRTQQEDSAVYLCASSTGKPYGYTFGSGTRLTVV.

This chain joins TRBV7-8 and TRBJ2-3; D is unresolved. The CDR3 contains 14 residues. V was shortened by 1 base and J by 2 bases, with 7 bases between the two germline ends. Germline CDR1 SGHVS, CDR2 FQNEAQ. CDR3: CASSLVGLTDTQYF. CDR3 coding DNA: TGTGCCAGCAGCTTAGTAGGGCTCACAGATACGCAGTATTTT.

The chain combines TRBV4-1 with TRBJ2-7; perhaps TRBD2 as D (6 bases). Germline loops: CDR1 MGHRA, CDR2 YSYEKL. The CDR3 extends over 17 amino acids. V was cut by 1 base and J by 3 bases, with 19 bases left in between. The CDR3 bases are TGCGCCAGCAGCCAAGCAAAGCTTCCGGGACTCCTCTACGAGCAGTACTTC. Translating it yields CASSQAKLPGLLYEQYF.

V and J are TRBV18 and TRBJ1-2, with TRBD1 as a possible D gene (5 bases). CDR1 and CDR2 (germline): KGHSH, LQKENI. V shed 3 bases and J shed 5 bases, with 13 bases lying between them. This CDR3 comprises 14 residues. The CDR3 bases are TGTGCCAGCTCACCGGTTGGGCAGGGTTATGGCTACACCTTC. Protein sequence: CASSPVGQGYGYTF.

V is TRBV7-2 and J is TRBJ1-5; possible D gene TRBD1, 6 bases. Germline loops: CDR1 SGHTA, CDR2 FQGNSA. CDR3 length equals 14 residues. V lost 5 bases, J lost 5 bases, and 13 bases lay in between. CDR3 nucleotides: TGTGCCAGCAGCCTACAGGGATTGGATCAGCCCCAGCATTTT. Protein sequence: CASSLQGLDQPQHF.

The chain uses TRBV28 and TRBJ2-7; 15 nucleotides align to TRBD2. The germline gives CDR1 MDHEN, CDR2 SYDVKM. V was clipped by 6 bases and J by 0 bases; unmatched bases: 3. The CDR3 totals 16 residues. The CDR3 region has the DNA TGTGCCAGCAGCCCGGGACTAGCGGGGGGCTCCTACGAGCAGTACGTC. Residues: CASSPGLAGGSYEQYV.

As DNA, the CDR3 is TGTGCCAGTAGTATAGGGGTGAATCAGCCCCAGCATTTT. It translates to CASSIGVNQPQHF. The rearrangement uses TRBV19 and TRBJ1-5, with D uncertain. The V gene lost 1 base and the J gene lost 4 bases, with 5 bases spanning the gap. CDR1 is LNHDA, CDR2 SQIVND, per germline (reference sequence). The CDR3 is 13 residues long.

The chain couples TRBV18 to TRBJ2-7; TRBD1 agrees at 9 bases. This CDR3 has 14 residues. The V gene's germline CDR1 is KGHSH and CDR2 LQKENI. The V segment lost 2 bases and the J segment 3 bases; nucleotides outside the gene matches: 2. CDR3: CASSPTGGDYEQYF. The CDR3 region has the DNA TGTGCCAGCTCACCAACAGGGGGCGACTACGAGCAGTACTTC.

The chain has TRBV10-1 and TRBJ2-5, with 7 bases matching TRBD1. CDR3 length: 14 amino acids. Germline trimming cut 5 bases from V and 5 bases from J; bases unmatched to any gene: 8. Per the germline V gene, CDR1 is WNHNN and CDR2 is SYGVQD (reference sequence). The CDR3 DNA follows: TGCGCCAGCAGTAAGAACAGGGGCGGGGAGACCCAGTACTTC. Its protein product is CASSKNRGGETQYF.

This clone was found a few times. The genes are TRBV7-7 and TRBJ2-5; 9 bases fit TRBD1. Losses at the gene ends were 2 bases for V and 4 bases for J; bases not matched to a gene: 8. The germline CDR1 and CDR2 sequences are SSHAT and FNYEAQ (reference sequence). The CDR3 contains 16 residues. The CDR3 protein is CASSLSPTGGGETQYF. The CDR3 coding sequence is TGTGCCAGCAGCTTATCGCCGACAGGGGGTGGAGAGACCCAGTACTTC.

The V call is TRBV14, the J call TRBJ2-6; TRBD1 is a possible D gene (6 bases). Germline V gene lookup returns CDR1 SGHDN and CDR2 FVKESK. This CDR3 region has 17 residues. V was pared by 6 bases and J by 0 bases, with 15 bases between. CDR3 loop: CASRPDSGPSGANVLTF. DNA of the CDR3: TGTGCCAGCAGACCGGACAGCGGTCCCTCTGGGGCCAACGTCCTGACTTTC.

This chain connects TRBV19 to TRBJ1-3; no clear D gene. CDR3 length: 15 residues. V lost 10 bases to trimming and J lost 0 bases, with 16 bases between them. Germline V lookup: CDR1 LNHDA, CDR2 SQIVND (reference sequence). The CDR3 DNA reads as TGTGCCACCCACGTGAACGGAGACTCTGGAAACACCATATATTTT. Translating gives CATHVNGDSGNTIYF.

The chain uses TRBV25-1 and TRBJ1-5; tentatively, D is TRBD1 (6 bases). Trimming pared 2 bases from V and 0 bases from J, leaving 14 bases between. CDR1 and CDR2 (germline): MGHDK, SYGVNS. This CDR3 comprises 17 residues. The CDR3 sequence: CASSEAQGDNSNQPQHF. The CDR3 region has the DNA TGTGCCAGCAGTGAAGCACAGGGAGATAATAGCAATCAGCCCCAGCATTTT.

V gene TRBV5-1 combines with J gene TRBJ2-5, with D tentatively TRBD1 (6 bases). The germline V gene encodes CDR1 SGHRS and CDR2 YFSETQ. V gave up 4 bases and J gave up 5 bases, with 15 bases separating them. The CDR3 totals 14 residues. In nucleotides, the CDR3 is TGCGCCAGCAGCAGAACTACAGGGTATGAGACCCAGTACTTC. This gives the protein CASSRTTGYETQYF. Looking up the rest from reference TRBV5-1 and TRBJ2-5 gives the full variable domain: KAGVTQTPRYLIKTRGQQVTLSCSPISGHRSVSWYQQTPGQGLQFLFEYFSETQRNKGNFPGRFSGRQFSNSRSEMNVSTLELGDSALYLCASSRTTGYETQYFGPGTRLLVL.

The chain joins TRBV15 to TRBJ1-2; 10 nucleotides line up with TRBD1. The CDR3 runs to 15 residues. The V gene's germline CDR1 is LNHNV and CDR2 YYDKDF (reference sequence). With 2 bases clipped from V and 8 bases from J, the junction kept 8 bases outside the gene matches. CDR3 nucleotides: TGTGCCACCAGCAGATCCCCCGGGACAGGGGAAGGCTACACCTTC. This gives the protein CATSRSPGTGEGYTF. Based on the CDR3 plus reference TRBV15 and TRBJ1-2, the full variable domain is DAMVIQNPRYQVTQFGKPVTLSCSQTLNHNVMYWYQQKSSQAPKLLFHYYDKDFNNEADTPDNFQSRRPNTSFCFLDIRSPGLGDTAMYLCATSRSPGTGEGYTFGSGTRLTVV.

The DNA of the CDR3 is TGTGCCAGCAGCCTGGTTGGTGGAAACACCATATATTTT. Protein: CASSLVGGNTIYF. The chain has TRBV5-4 and TRBJ1-3; D remains unclear. CDR1 SGHNT and CDR2 YYREEE come from the germline V gene (reference sequence). V was cut by 4 bases and J by 3 bases, with 8 bases left in between. The CDR3 is 13 residues long.

CDR3 sequence reads: CASSESGERNSPLHF. The CDR3 coding sequence is TGTGCCAGCAGCGAGTCAGGGGAGAGGAATTCACCCCTCCACTTT. The V call is TRBV9, the J call TRBJ1-6; weak D call: TRBD1 (6 bases). The ends were cut back, 3 bases at V and 7 bases at J, with 14 bases in the middle. Germline CDR1 SGDLS, CDR2 YYNGEE. This CDR3 is 15 amino acids long.